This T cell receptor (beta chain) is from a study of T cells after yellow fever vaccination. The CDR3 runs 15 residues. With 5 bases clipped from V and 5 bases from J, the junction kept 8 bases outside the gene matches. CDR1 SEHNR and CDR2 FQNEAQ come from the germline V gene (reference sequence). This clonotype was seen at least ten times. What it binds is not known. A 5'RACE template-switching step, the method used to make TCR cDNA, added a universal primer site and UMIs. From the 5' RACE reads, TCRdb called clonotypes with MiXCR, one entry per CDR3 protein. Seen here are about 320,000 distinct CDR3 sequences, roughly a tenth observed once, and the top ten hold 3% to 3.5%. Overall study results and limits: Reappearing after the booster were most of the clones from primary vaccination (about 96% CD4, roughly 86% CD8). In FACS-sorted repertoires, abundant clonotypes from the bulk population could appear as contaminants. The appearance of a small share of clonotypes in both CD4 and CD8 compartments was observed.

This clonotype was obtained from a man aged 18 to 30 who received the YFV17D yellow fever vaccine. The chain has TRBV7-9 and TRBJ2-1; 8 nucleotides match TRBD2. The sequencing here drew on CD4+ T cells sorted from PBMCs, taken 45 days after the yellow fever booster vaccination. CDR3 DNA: TGTGCCAGCAGCCTAGGGACTAGTCCCAACAATGAGCAGTTCTTC. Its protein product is CASSLGTSPNNEQFF.